A single sample is the source of the 10 T cell receptor beta chains below, sequenced in a study of blood T cell repertoires in COVID-19. Measured with immunoSEQ multiplex PCR; TCRdb has only the in-frame clones, and not every one. The sample holds fewer than 350,000 clones, about 90% seen once. The sample taken for sequencing was peripheral blood. Source of these receptors: a woman aged 25 to 39 who had recovered from COVID-19.

The chain recombines TRBV19 with TRBJ2-7; no firm D call. The CDR3 is 12 amino acids. V lost 6 bases and J 6 bases, leaving 12 bases between the germline ends. The germline V gene encodes CDR1 LNHDA and CDR2 SQIVND (reference sequence). CDR3 in DNA: TGTGCCAGTAGCCTAGGTTTCAGCGAGCAGTACTTC. Protein: CASSLGFSEQYF.

The rearrangement links TRBV4-1 to TRBJ1-1; D remains ambiguous. The CDR3 sequence is 14 residues long. CDR1 and CDR2 (germline): MGHRA, YSYEKL. V was cut by 2 bases and J by 0 bases, with 7 bases left in between. The CDR3 here is CASSQSRMNTEAFF. The CDR3 region has the DNA TGCGCCAGCAGCCAAAGCAGGATGAACACTGAAGCTTTCTTT.

V gene TRBV7-2 combines with J gene TRBJ2-1; 11 nucleotides line up with TRBD2. CDR3 length: 16 amino acids. With 5 bases clipped from V and 8 bases from J, the junction kept 11 bases outside the gene matches. Germline V gene data show CDR1 as SGHTA and CDR2 as FQGNSA. In DNA, the CDR3 is TGTGCCAGCAGCACTCGACTAGCGGGGCTAGTCTATGAGCAGTTCTTC. It codes for CASSTRLAGLVYEQFF.

The chain is built from TRBV19 and TRBJ2-7; 8 positions match TRBD2. The CDR3 length is 18 residues. Germline V lookup: CDR1 LNHDA, CDR2 SQIVND (reference sequence). The V gene end was trimmed by 2 bases and the J gene end by 5 bases; junction bases not matched to a gene: 17. As DNA, the CDR3 is TGTGCCAGTAGTATACAAGCGGGAGTCCTGTTCGAAGTCCACGAGCAGTACTTC. Its protein is CASSIQAGVLFEVHEQYF.

The chain employs TRBV29-1 and TRBJ2-1, with a weak D call TRBD2 (5 bases). This CDR3 is 12 amino acids long. The germline CDR1 and CDR2 sequences are SQVTM and ANQGSEA. The CDR3 loop is CSVMRALNEQFF. The CDR3 region has the DNA TGCAGTGTTATGCGGGCTCTCAATGAGCAGTTCTTC.

The rearrangement links TRBV6-2 or TRBV6-3 to TRBJ2-1; 8 bases agree with TRBD2. The V gene end was trimmed by 0 bases and the J gene end by 4 bases; junction bases not matched to a gene: 14. This CDR3 spans 19 amino acids. Germline CDR1 and CDR2: MNHEY and SVGEGT. CDR3 sequence reads: CASSYSIRSPSGPYNEQFF. DNA of the CDR3: TGTGCCAGCAGTTACTCGATTAGATCTCCTAGCGGGCCGTACAATGAGCAGTTCTTC.

The chain employs TRBV6-5 and TRBJ1-2; a weak D match, TRBD1 (6 bases). Trimming took 6 bases from V and 7 from J, leaving 15 bases between them. Germline V gene sequence: CDR1 MNHEY, CDR2 SVGAGI. The CDR3 totals 13 residues. The CDR3: CASRLLQGSGYTF. The CDR3 region has the DNA TGTGCCAGCAGGCTATTGCAGGGGTCTGGCTACACCTTC.

V usage is TRBV12-3 or TRBV12-4 and J usage is TRBJ2-1; the match to TRBD1 covers 8 bases. The V segment lost 0 bases and the J segment 15 bases; nucleotides outside the gene matches: 7. The length of the CDR3 is 13 residues. The CDR3 spells CASSLALQGGMFF. CDR3 DNA: TGTGCCAGCAGTTTAGCGCTACAGGGGGGTATGTTCTTC.

The J gene is TRBJ2-7, the V gene TRBV6-2 or TRBV6-3; 7 bases line up with TRBD2. CDR1 MNHEY and CDR2 SVGEGT come from the germline V gene. This CDR3 is built from 15 residues. V shed 0 bases, J shed 4 bases, and the junction held 6 bases outside the gene matches. CDR3 residues: CASSYSPIGGYEQYF. CDR3 coding DNA: TGTGCCAGCAGTTACTCACCCATCGGGGGGTACGAGCAGTACTTC.

The chain carries TRBV29-1 and TRBJ2-3; D call uncertain. Per the germline V gene, CDR1 is SQVTM and CDR2 is ANQGSEA. Trimming removed 1 base at V and 2 bases at J, with 16 bases between. The CDR3 length is 16 residues. The DNA of the CDR3 is TGCAGCGTTGAAGGTGTTATTGCAGGAATCACAGATACGCAGTATTTT. Amino acid sequence: CSVEGVIAGITDTQYF.